This TCR beta chain comes out of a study of CXCR3-negative and CXCR3-positive naive CD8 T cells. Study results and caveats: Relative to CXCR3-negative naive cells, CXCR3-positive naive cells had more hydrophobic TRB CDR3s.

The CDR3 totals 14 residues. Per the germline V gene, CDR1 is DFQATT and CDR2 is SNEGSKA (reference sequence). Notes on this clonotype: No antigen is known for it.

With UMI labels, 5' RACE was used to prepare the TRB cDNA libraries. TCRdb reprocessed the 5' RACE reads, with one entry per CDR3 protein and no DNA. The specimen's table records 150,000 or so distinct CDR3 sequences. J is TRBJ1-4 and V is TRBV20-1; lacking DNA, the TRBD1 call made by TCRdb goes unchecked. This TCR was recovered from a human donor in good health. Some clones in this sample may be carry-over from other donors' samples. The sequenced material came from naive CXCR3+ CD8+ T cells from blood. The subset: CD45RO-CCR7+CD27+CD95- naive CD8+ T cells expressing CXCR3 (TNR3+). The CDR3 here is CSAARDSGTEKLFF.